This T cell receptor (beta chain) was captured by sequencing in a study of cytomegalovirus exposure and HLA in healthy donors (dated by TCRdb to 2017 to 2019). Regarding the complete study: According to an earlier analysis of several hundred of the donors, about 179 million T cells yielded 117 million unique TCR beta sequences and 250 to 350 Gb of sequence data. About 280 gigabases of sequencing data and about 92 million unique TCR sequences made up an early release that covered several hundred HLA-typed donors. Of the roughly 420 genotyped donors, 80% to 90% were placed in the genetic ancestry cluster associated with self-reported Caucasian donors. The study aimed to test whether cataloging public T cell receptors could reveal signatures of past pathogen exposure. The study used immunosequencing to profile the T cell repertoires of approximately 690 subjects and linked those repertoires to cytomegalovirus serostatus. A separate validation cohort of over 95 different subjects was used in addition to the approximately 640-subject first cohort. The study combined high-throughput TCR immunosequencing, statistical association of individual TCRs with disease status, and machine learning to predict cytomegalovirus infection status. In a later analysis, previously published TCR beta repertoires from about 670 donors were re-analyzed and high-resolution HLA genotyping was added so that TCR occurrence patterns could be studied. Rather than drawing on any new phenotypic data, the later analysis identified candidate immune exposures from TCR beta sequences and the way those sequences occurred across donors. To decide whether each TCR beta V gene segment behaved as functional or pseudogenic, an earlier analysis of 587 of the donors relied on high-throughput TCR beta sequencing. Alongside the repertoire data, information on donor age, sex, ethnicity and CMV serostatus was compiled. A later genetic analysis used genome-wide SNP genotypes for about 65% of the 666 donors, treating that subset as a discovery cohort. All discovery cohort repertoires had been generated on a single sequencing platform. HLA typing included class I and class II loci at four-digit resolution. Typing coverage varied by locus: roughly 629-630 donors for A, B, C, DRB1 and DQB1; approximately 560 for DQA1; nearly 610 for DPA1; around 490 for DPB1. Because of strong linkage in the cohort, roughly five DR-DQ haplotypes were treated as single units for association and clustering. Across some 400 genotyped donors of the cohort, an average of about 200,000 unique TCR beta nucleotide sequences per donor were sequenced, and roughly 18% of those sequences were non-productive.

Library method: the immunoSEQ multiplex PCR assay. For the multiplex PCR, a mixture combining 60 forward primers for TCR Vbeta segments and 13 reverse primers for TCR Jbeta segments was used. A multiplex PCR assay on genomic DNA amplified the CDR3 region of rearranged TCR beta genes. Amplified TCR beta libraries were sequenced as 87-base-pair reads on the Illumina HiSeq System. The study's processing was this. A later analysis counted tens of millions of unique TCR beta chains across the 666 repertoires, and roughly 9.9 million of these chains were shared by at least two donors. A nearest-neighbor algorithm error-corrected the raw reads and collapsed the reads into unique sequences, merging closely related sequences to remove PCR and sequencing errors. V, D and J gene segments were assigned by aligning CDR3 sequences to IMGT reference sequences. For a sequence to be retained, a match of at least six nucleotides was required to both a V gene segment and a J gene segment. Rearrangements were classified as productive when the CDR3 lacked stop codons and remained in frame with V and J, and all other rearrangements were classified as non-productive. Following IMGT convention, CDR3 was defined as the stretch from the second conserved V-encoded cysteine up to the conserved J-encoded phenylalanine. The earlier analysis of 587 of the donors excluded any sequence lacking an unambiguous match to a single V gene segment. In an earlier analysis of a few hundred of the donors, a V segment was called functional when productive rearrangements were above 56.7%, and segregating when the standard deviation between donors exceeded 5%. To diagnose cytomegalovirus status from the catalog of TCR beta chain sequences, a statistical classification framework was built. In a later analysis, V and J genes were assigned by comparing TCR nucleotide sequences against IMGT/GENE-DB human TR gene sequences. A later analysis assigned CDR3 sequences and most-parsimonious VDJ recombination scenarios with the TCRdist pipeline. A later analysis defined each TCR beta chain by its CDR3 amino acid sequence plus V-gene family, and excluded reads lacking a unique V-gene family. A later analysis removed nearly 600 highly shared, low-generation-probability nucleotide sequences to deal with suspected cross-contamination and a sequencing artifact. A later analysis calculated a clonal expansion index for each public chain from normalized within-repertoire ranks of inferred template counts. A later analysis computed generation probabilities with a VDJ recombination model fitted to out-of-frame rearrangements, and checked the results against IGoR. In a later analysis, hypergeometric tests were used to score TCR-TCR, TCR-HLA and TCR-CMV co-occurrence, with a repertoire-size bias correction applied to TCR pairs. To estimate false discovery rates, a later analysis permuted the HLA or CMV assignments 20 times. In a later analysis, co-occurring TCRs were grouped using DBSCAN, and TCRdist sequence similarity was added for clustering within HLA-allele-positive subsets. Repertoires with fewer than 30,000 or more than 120,000 public chains were left out of co-occurrence clustering, as were a few repertoires with anomalous nucleotide sharing. As stored in TCRdb, this immuneACCESS dataset retains in-frame rearrangements with V and J assigned. A fraction of the clones does not appear; measured against another copy, unresolved V genes explain less than half of the discrepancy, and the remainder lacks a known reason. V, J and clone size reflect that table, while D and trimming were determined from the DNA. Present in this sample are about 170,000 clones, 84% of which were seen just once. The ten largest clones add up to around 4.9% of the sample.

In regard to this clone: Its recognized antigen is unknown. Base qualities were left out, and no much larger clone turns up one base away.

What the authors observed across the whole study: According to a later analysis, TCR association rates differed among HLA loci, with DRB1 alleles showing the most associated TCRs and HLA-C alleles showing the fewest. At a false discovery rate of 0.05, a later analysis linked around 17,000 TCR beta sequences to specific HLA alleles. In the study, some 160 TCR beta chains were listed as associated with cytomegalovirus. Across donors, most TCR sequences were observed very rarely, whereas some public TCRs were present in many individuals. Because counts were too low, about 17 rarely observed V segments, including chromosome 9 orphons, were excluded from the earlier analysis of some 590 of the donors. Assigning TCR associations to individual alleles was difficult when HLA alleles, especially DR and DQ, strongly co-occurred. A few of the identified cytomegalovirus-associated TCR beta chains were confirmed in vitro to be specific for cytomegalovirus antigens. In a later analysis, several top co-occurrence clusters were reported to appear linked to parvovirus B19, influenza, CMV and Epstein-Barr virus. In both the original and validation cohorts, the classifier was reported to diagnose cytomegalovirus status with high specificity and sensitivity. The presence/absence analyses assumed that sequencing depth was roughly uniform across donors, and that assumption may not be true. A further reported finding was that TCR beta sequences accurately predicted the HLA-A and HLA-B alleles for most subjects in the first cohort. A later genetic analysis reported fewer N-insertions in productive TCRs among donors in an Asian-associated ancestry cluster than the roughly 620-donor mean. Linkage disequilibrium might explain the correlated functional status among segregating V segments, but an unknown experimental factor could not be excluded. In a later genetic analysis, a missense DCLRE1C variant was associated with V-gene and J-gene trimming of TCR beta chains, and the association was replicated in an independent cohort. A cluster of highly shared sequence variants was judged likely to represent a technical artifact of the sequencing pipeline. Because HLA typing was unavailable for some donors at each locus, only the typed subset was used in association tests. Compared with equally common non-associated chains, HLA-associated TCR beta chains in a later analysis were more clonally expanded and had lower generation probabilities. Some IMGT-functional V segments, including TRBV6-2 and TRBV6-3, could not be distinguished by the 87-base-pair reads and were therefore excluded. In an earlier analysis of some 550 of the donors, most TCR beta V segments were observed in productive rearrangements about 90% or about 30% of the time, broadly matching IMGT annotations. In a later analysis, most CMV-associated TCR beta chains were found to appear HLA-restricted, with HLA associations seemingly driven largely by CMV exposure. This cohort had only TCR beta chains sequenced, and the lack of alpha or paired-chain data limited which features could be detected. For the cohort, immune exposure information was limited to CMV serostatus. The authors suggested that the approach could potentially be extended to other disease states and immunological phenotypes.

Sequences SGHTA (CDR1) and FQGNSA (CDR2) are obtained from the germline V gene. After removal of 0 bases from V and 2 bases from J, the junction retains 7 bases not matched to a gene. The CDR3 contains 18 residues, cysteine and phenylalanine counted. Only the CDR3 DNA is retained, 54 bases long and in frame from the first base. The cohort consisted of 666 healthy bone marrow donors. Cohort members were all nominally healthy when sampled, although unrecorded immune exposures were likely present. The donor was CMV seronegative and was included in the group of a few hundred seronegative cohort members. Each donor provided a peripheral blood sample, and peripheral blood mononuclear cells were used for TCR beta sequencing. The Qiagen DNeasy Blood Extraction Kit was used to extract genomic DNA from the blood cell samples.

What was sequenced was PBMCs. This clonotype was sampled from a man younger than 35 in good health and CMV-seronegative. Rearrangement joined TRBV7-2 to TRBJ1-5, with 10 junctional bases fitting TRBD1. The nucleotide sequence reads as follows: TGTGCCAGCAGCTTAGCGGGGACAGGGGAAATTCGCAATCAGCCCCAGCATTTT. It codes for CASSLAGTGEIRNQPQHF. Beyond the CDR3, the reference TRBV7-2 and TRBJ1-5 genes provide the residues; the full variable domain reads: GAGVSQSPSNKVTEKGKDVELRCDPISGHTALYWYRQSLGQGLEFLIYFQGNSAPDKSGLPSDRFSAERTGGSVSTLTIQRTQQEDSAVYLCASSLAGTGEIRNQPQHFGDGTRLSIL.